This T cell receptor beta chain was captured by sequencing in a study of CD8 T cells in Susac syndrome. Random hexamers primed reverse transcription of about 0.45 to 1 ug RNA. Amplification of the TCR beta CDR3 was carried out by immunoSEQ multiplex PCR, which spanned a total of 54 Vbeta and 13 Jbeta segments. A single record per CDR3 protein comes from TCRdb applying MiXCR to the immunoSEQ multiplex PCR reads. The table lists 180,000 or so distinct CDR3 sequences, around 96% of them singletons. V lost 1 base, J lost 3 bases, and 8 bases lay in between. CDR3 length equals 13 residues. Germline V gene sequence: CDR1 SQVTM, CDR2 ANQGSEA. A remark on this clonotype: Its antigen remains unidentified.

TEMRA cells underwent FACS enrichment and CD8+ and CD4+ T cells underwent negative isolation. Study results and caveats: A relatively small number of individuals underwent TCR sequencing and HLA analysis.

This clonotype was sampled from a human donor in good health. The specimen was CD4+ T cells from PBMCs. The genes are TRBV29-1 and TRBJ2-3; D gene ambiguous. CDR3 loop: CSVEARLTDTQYF. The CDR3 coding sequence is TGCAGCGTTGAAGCGCGGTTAACAGATACGCAGTATTTT.